This T cell receptor beta chain was observed in a study of cytomegalovirus exposure and HLA in healthy donors. Study-wide findings and caveats: In all likelihood, a cluster of highly shared sequence variants was a sequencing artifact. In a later analysis, compared with equally common non-associated chains, HLA-associated beta chains were more expanded. The study listed around 150 cytomegalovirus-associated TCR beta chains. Both high specificity and high sensitivity reportedly marked the classifier's diagnosis of cytomegalovirus status.

Concerning this clone itself: Antigen unknown.

Germline V gene lookup returns CDR1 SGHTA and CDR2 FQGTGA. V was cut by 5 bases and J by 7 bases, with 17 bases left in between. The CDR3 covers 14 residues. With 60 Vbeta and 13 Jbeta primers, the PCR was carried out. This table comes from immunoSEQ multiplex PCR, and its TCRdb copy is limited to in-frame clones, with some not included. The sample yields some 190,000 clones, about 79% seen once. The clonotype comes from a young man in good health and CMV-seronegative. Sequencing was performed on PBMCs. The chain joins TRBV7-3 to TRBJ1-1; D gene unclear. The CDR3 nucleotides are TGTGCCAGCAGCGCAGATACCCGCGGAGGTGAAGCTTTCTTT. Translation gives CASSADTRGGEAFF.